Following are 26 T cell receptor beta chains from one sample sequenced in a study of blood T cell repertoires in COVID-19. The assay was immunoSEQ multiplex PCR, and TCRdb's table has in-frame clones only and misses some. The profile covers some 150,000 clones, with around 87% appearing a single time and roughly 35% taken by the ten largest. What was sequenced was peripheral blood. The source is a man aged 45-65 years who had recovered from COVID-19.

V and J are TRBV11-3 and TRBJ2-3; TRBD2 aligns across 10 bases. This CDR3 has 16 amino acids. V trimming: 0 bases; J trimming: 7 bases; junction bases outside the gene matches: 7. The germline gives CDR1 SGHNT, CDR2 YENEEA. The CDR3 nucleotides are TGTGCCAGCAGCTTAGAGCAGCGGGGGGGTTCATATACGCAGTATTTT. It specifies CASSLEQRGGSYTQYF.

The V gene is TRBV5-6, the J gene TRBJ1-2; weak D call: TRBD1 (6 bases). The V and J ends lost 0 bases and 3 bases respectively, with 6 bases between them. This CDR3 contains 13 residues. The V gene's germline CDR1 is SGHDT and CDR2 YYEEEE. In DNA form, the CDR3 reads TGTGCCAGCAGCTTGGCAGGGGACTATGGCTACACCTTC. It specifies CASSLAGDYGYTF.

The rearrangement uses TRBV25-1 and TRBJ2-7; D is ambiguous. V lost 4 bases and J 3 bases, leaving 4 bases between the germline ends. Germline CDR1 and CDR2: MGHDK and SYGVNS. This CDR3 contains 11 residues. The CDR3 DNA reads TGTGCCAGCAGTGGACTCTACGAGCAGTACTTC. Protein product: CASSGLYEQYF.

In nucleotides, the CDR3 is TGTGCCAGCAGCGGATCCGGGACAGGGGGATTTTACGGCACAGATACGCAGTATTTT. Its protein is CASSGSGTGGFYGTDTQYF. The genes are TRBV14 and TRBJ2-3, with 11 bases matching TRBD1. The CDR3 has 19 amino acids. The V and J ends lost 5 bases and 1 base, in that order; junction bases with no gene match: 14. Germline V gives CDR1 SGHDN, CDR2 FVKESK.

This clone has only a few counts. V is TRBV11-2 and J is TRBJ2-5; maybe TRBD2 (6 bases). Germline V gives CDR1 SGHAT, CDR2 FQNNGV. The CDR3 spans 17 residues. The V end was cut by 2 bases, the J end by 5 bases, with 21 bases between. CDR3: CASSLRGSGVVGETQYF. CDR3 nucleotides: TGTGCCAGCAGCTTACGTGGGTCGGGGGTAGTAGGGGAGACCCAGTACTTC.

The chain uses TRBV6-5 and TRBJ1-5, with D unclear. Trimming pared 6 bases from V and 3 bases from J, leaving 12 bases between. The germline V gene encodes CDR1 MNHEY and CDR2 SVGAGI. The CDR3 sequence is 14 residues long. CDR3 in DNA: TGTGCCAGCAGGAGAGGGTACGACAATCAGCCCCAGCATTTT. This encodes CASRRGYDNQPQHF.

The V call is TRBV11-3, the J call TRBJ2-5; 7 positions match TRBD2. J gave up 5 bases and V 5 bases, and 11 bases lay outside the gene matches. CDR1 and CDR2 (germline): SGHNT, YENEEA. This CDR3 is 15 amino acids long. Here the CDR3 DNA reads TGTGCCAGCAGCATGAACCCGGGGGGTTGGGAGACCCAGTACTTC. This gives the protein CASSMNPGGWETQYF. Variable domain in full (rest from reference TRBV11-3 and TRBJ2-5): EAGVVQSPRYKIIEKKQPVAFWCNPISGHNTLYWYLQNLGQGPELLIRYENEEAVDDSQLPKDRFSAERLKGVDSTLKIQPAELGDSAVYLCASSMNPGGWETQYFGPGTRLLVL.

The genes are TRBV4-3 and TRBJ1-5; D remains unclear. With 0 bases removed from V and 3 bases from J, the gap between germline ends came to 6 bases. This CDR3 region has 14 residues. Per the germline V gene, CDR1 is LGHNA and CDR2 is YSLEER. CDR3 residues: CASSQDPDNQPQHF. In nucleotides, the CDR3 is TGCGCCAGCAGCCAAGATCCAGACAATCAGCCCCAGCATTTT.

The chain joins TRBV5-1 to TRBJ1-1; D ambiguous. The length of the CDR3 is 15 residues. Germline assignment: CDR1 SGHRS and CDR2 YFSETQ. V gave up 0 bases and J gave up 1 base, with 10 bases separating them. The CDR3 loop is CASSLVLQPNTEAFF. CDR3 nucleotides: TGCGCCAGCAGCTTGGTGCTACAGCCGAACACTGAAGCTTTCTTT. Full variable domain (rest looked up from reference TRBV5-1 and TRBJ1-1): KAGVTQTPRYLIKTRGQQVTLSCSPISGHRSVSWYQQTPGQGLQFLFEYFSETQRNKGNFPGRFSGRQFSNSRSEMNVSTLELGDSALYLCASSLVLQPNTEAFFGQGTRLTVV.

The V and J genes are TRBV12-3 or TRBV12-4 and TRBJ1-5; no firm D call. The CDR3 is 13 residues long. V was cut by 1 base and J by 7 bases, with 8 bases left in between. The CDR3 DNA reads TGTGCCAGCAGTTTAGAGCGCGGACAGCCCCAGCATTTT. Amino acids: CASSLERGQPQHF.

The V call is TRBV7-6, the J call TRBJ1-1; D gene ambiguous. There are 15 residues in the CDR3. V was shortened by 1 base and J by 5 bases, with 14 bases between the two germline ends. In germline, CDR1 is SGHVS, CDR2 FNYEAQ. The CDR3 DNA sequence: TGTGCCAGCAGCTTAGACCCGGGATTAGGGACTGAAGCTTTCTTT. Residues: CASSLDPGLGTEAFF.

V usage is TRBV4-1 and J usage is TRBJ1-1; TRBD1 matches at 10 bases. V was pared by 0 bases and J by 1 base, with 14 bases of the junction left unmatched. Germline V lookup: CDR1 MGHRA, CDR2 YSYEKL. This CDR3 comprises 20 residues. The CDR3 DNA is TGCGCCAGCAGCCAAGATCGGGCCCGGGACAGGGGAGCGAGGAACACTGAAGCTTTCTTT. Residues: CASSQDRARDRGARNTEAFF.

V gene TRBV19 combines with J gene TRBJ1-1, with D tentatively TRBD1 (6 bases). Germline V lookup: CDR1 LNHDA, CDR2 SQIVND (reference sequence). CDR3 length: 15 residues. The V gene lost 6 bases and the J gene lost 0 bases, with 14 bases spanning the gap. The CDR3 here is CASRPGQLMNTEAFF. The CDR3, as DNA: TGTGCCAGTAGGCCGGGACAACTTATGAACACTGAAGCTTTCTTT.

The sample holds one count of this clone. The CDR3 spells CASSKSPGTGGRSSGELFF. The CDR3 DNA reads as TGTGCCAGCAGCAAAAGTCCCGGGACAGGGGGCCGATCTTCCGGGGAGCTGTTTTTT. The chain employs TRBV11-3 and TRBJ2-2, with 12 bases that match TRBD1. Germline V gives CDR1 SGHNT, CDR2 YENEEA. This CDR3 has 19 residues. V shed 5 bases, J shed 6 bases, and the junction held 16 bases outside the gene matches.

V usage is TRBV5-1 and J usage is TRBJ2-5; a possible D gene is TRBD1 (6 bases). The CDR3 is made up of 15 amino acids. Trimming removed 4 bases from V and 4 bases from J, with 17 bases in between. Germline V CDR1 and CDR2: SGHRS, YFSETQ. This CDR3 reads CASSPQGFLGETQYF. The CDR3 DNA sequence: TGCGCCAGCAGCCCCCAGGGGTTTTTGGGAGAGACCCAGTACTTC. Filled out from reference TRBV5-1 and TRBJ2-5, the complete variable domain reads KAGVTQTPRYLIKTRGQQVTLSCSPISGHRSVSWYQQTPGQGLQFLFEYFSETQRNKGNFPGRFSGRQFSNSRSEMNVSTLELGDSALYLCASSPQGFLGETQYFGPGTRLLVL.

The chain is built from TRBV12-3 or TRBV12-4 and TRBJ1-2, with TRBD1 as a possible D gene (6 bases). The germline V and J ends were trimmed by 5 bases and 8 bases, with 15 bases remaining between them. The CDR3 runs to 13 residues. CDR3 nucleotide sequence: TGTGCCAGCAGTGCAACACAGGGAGACGGCTACACCTTC. Translation: CASSATQGDGYTF.

The V call is TRBV15, the J call TRBJ2-5; no reliable D call. CDR1 is LNHNV and CDR2 is YYDKDF in the germline V gene (reference sequence). The CDR3 consists of 13 residues. V lost 0 bases, J lost 2 bases, and 4 bases lay in between. The CDR3 here is CATSRDRQETQYF. The DNA of the CDR3 is TGTGCCACCAGCAGAGATCGGCAAGAGACCCAGTACTTC.

The chain joins TRBV4-3 to TRBJ2-7; 10 bases agree with TRBD2. Trimming removed 1 base from V and 2 bases from J; junction bases left unmatched: 5. The CDR3 has 16 amino acids. The germline V gene encodes CDR1 LGHNA and CDR2 YSLEER. CDR3 bases: TGCGCCAGCAGCCAAGGGACTAGCGGCCAACCCTACGAGCAGTACTTC. Amino acids: CASSQGTSGQPYEQYF.

The chain links TRBV5-1 to TRBJ2-7, with 10 bases fitting TRBD2. Trimming removed 5 bases from V and 3 bases from J; junction bases left unmatched: 8. Germline V gene sequence: CDR1 SGHRS, CDR2 YFSETQ. The CDR3 has 15 residues. The CDR3 DNA reads TGCGCCAGCAGTCGCCGGACTAGCGGCATCTACGAGCAGTACTTC. This encodes CASSRRTSGIYEQYF.

The genes are TRBV5-6 and TRBJ1-2; possible D gene TRBD1, 5 bases. This CDR3 is 13 amino acids long. V lost 4 bases and J lost 6, with 13 bases in between. Germline CDR1 SGHDT, CDR2 YYEEEE. CDR3 amino acids: CASSPAGRDGYTF. In nucleotides, the CDR3 is TGTGCCAGCAGCCCGGCGGGGCGTGATGGCTACACCTTC.

The V and J genes are TRBV6-1 and TRBJ1-3, with 7 nucleotides matching TRBD1. The CDR3 runs to 16 residues. V lost 2 bases to trimming and J lost 2 bases; unmatched junction nucleotides: 6. Per germline, CDR1 MNHNS and CDR2 SASEGT. CDR3 loop: CASSERSQGAGNTIYF. CDR3 nucleotide sequence: TGTGCCAGCAGTGAAAGGTCCCAGGGGGCTGGAAACACCATATATTTT.

The chain joins TRBV7-3 to TRBJ1-2; TRBD1 matches 8 bases. V shed 1 base and J 5 bases; nucleotides not matched to a gene: 3. The CDR3 spans 14 residues. Germline V gene data show CDR1 as SGHTA and CDR2 as FQGTGA. The CDR3 DNA reads as TGTGCCAGCAGCTTAAGGCGGACAGGGTATGGCTACACCTTC. Encoded protein: CASSLRRTGYGYTF.

The chain carries TRBV19 and TRBJ1-1; no reliable D call. There are 14 residues in the CDR3. Trimming removed 4 bases at V and 6 bases at J, with 15 bases between. CDR1 and CDR2 from the germline V gene are LNHDA and SQIVND (reference sequence). The CDR3 nucleotides are TGTGCCAGTAGTACAGGACTTGCTAACGCTGAAGCTTTCTTT. Its protein is CASSTGLANAEAFF.

The count of this clone is one. The gene calls are TRBV6-6 and TRBJ1-2; D call uncertain. Germline V gene sequence: CDR1 MNHNY, CDR2 SVGAGI (reference sequence). Trimming cost V 6 bases and J 6 bases, with 14 bases left between them. The CDR3 loop spans 13 amino acids. The CDR3 DNA reads TGTGCCAGCAGACCTGACCAGGATCATGGCTACACCTTC. Translating it yields CASRPDQDHGYTF.

V usage is TRBV11-3 and J usage is TRBJ2-4; 9 nucleotides agree with TRBD2. V trimming: 5 bases; J trimming: 9 bases; junction bases outside the gene matches: 5. The germline V gene encodes CDR1 SGHNT and CDR2 YENEEA. The CDR3 contains 13 residues. The CDR3 sequence: CASSPAGGAIQYF. The CDR3, as DNA: TGTGCCAGCAGCCCCGCGGGAGGGGCCATTCAGTACTTC.

The chain links TRBV11-3 to TRBJ1-4; 10 nucleotides agree with TRBD1. This CDR3 region has 18 residues. Trimming cost V 1 base and J 5 bases; bases outside gene matches: 10. Germline V gene data show CDR1 as SGHNT and CDR2 as YENEEA. CDR3: CASSLGTGTGERNEKLFF. The DNA of the CDR3 is TGTGCCAGCAGCTTAGGCACCGGGACAGGGGAGAGGAATGAAAAACTGTTTTTT.